This record concerns one T cell receptor (beta chain) sequence. The antigen it recognizes is unknown. Within one base of it there is no much larger clone, and no base qualities were kept. TCRbeta CDR3 regions were amplified from genomic DNA by means of the immunoSEQ Assay, a bias-controlled multiplex PCR. As for the original processing: Nucleated cell counts per sample were estimated from amplification of reference gene primers within the assay. Sequence reads were collapsed and filtered to measure the absolute abundance of every unique TCRbeta CDR3 rearrangement. For each sample, productive Simpson clonality was calculated as the square root of Simpson's diversity index over productive rearrangements. The clones in this table, taken by TCRdb from immuneACCESS, are in-frame only. Not every clone is retained; where verified, under half of the shortfall comes from an unresolved V gene, and the cause of the rest is unknown. V, J and clone size were drawn from that table, and D and trimming were deduced from the DNA. This sample comprises fewer than 100,000 clones, around nine tenths of them detected only once. 0.7% to 0.9% of the sample belongs to the ten largest clones.

These data originate in a study of blood T cell repertoires in COVID-19 (dated by TCRdb to the early 2020s). Broadly, across the study: Samples covering the acute and convalescent phases of COVID-19 were provided by collaborators in the United States, Italy and Spain. The sample metadata nearly always contained a de-identified subject ID, COVID-19 status, age in years and sex. The samples were drawn from two sources: the first 160 participants of the ongoing ImmuneRACE study, and 950 to 1,500 subjects contributed by 6 global collaborators. Where HLA class I and class II types were available, the types were taken from metadata supplied by the sample provider, not from assay-based typing. A freely available public database, intended as a resource for researchers studying the immune response to SARS-CoV-2, is where the repertoires were released. The prospective study material was composed of cDNA or gDNA derived from T cells, B-cell-depleted T cells, or PBMCs. Deeply sampled blood TCRbeta repertoires from subjects exposed to, actively infected with, or recovered from COVID-19 were included in the dataset.

Collaborating institutions collected whole blood in K2EDTA tubes following their own protocols. For TCRbeta analysis, collaborator samples were shipped as frozen whole blood, as isolated PBMCs, or as DNA extracted from either sample type. What the research found in general, with its limitations: Clinical and demographic metadata were provided uncurated, with the amount varying by source and participant.

The sequence was obtained from a woman aged 80 or over with acute or convalescent COVID-19. The sequenced sample was peripheral blood.

CDR3 region: CASSDSAGLGSPLHF. The DNA sequence follows: TGTGCCAGCAGTGACTCGGCAGGGCTGGGATCACCCCTCCACTTT. This receptor chain uses TRBV6-4 and TRBJ1-6, with TRBD1 as a weak D call on 5 bases. As encoded in the germline V gene, CDR1 is MRHNA while CDR2 is SNTAGT. V is shortened by 0 bases, J by 10 bases, and the region joining them spans 13 bases. The CDR3, from cysteine to phenylalanine, totals 15 residues. Solely the CDR3 DNA is kept, with 45 bases framed from the first base.